This section outlines one T cell receptor (beta chain) sequence together with its context. The antigen it binds to is not known. No base qualities exist here, and no much larger clone lies one base off it. This entry is derived from a study of T cell changes during pregnancy in multiple sclerosis (dated by TCRdb to the late 2010s). Regarding the complete study: The study examined how the T cell repertoire changed over the course of pregnancy in women with multiple sclerosis.

A distance of 16 bases separates the germline ends of V and J, which lose 5 bases and 4 bases respectively. Inclusive of the bounding cysteine and phenylalanine, the CDR3 is 16 residues long. The CDR3 DNA has 48 bases and is translated from base 1. Per the germline V gene, SGDLS is the CDR1 and YYNGEE is the CDR2. To prepare the library, the immunoSEQ multiplex PCR assay was applied. In its TCRdb copy, this immuneACCESS table keeps in-frame sequences only and misses some clones. Where compared with another copy, unresolved V genes explain less than half of these, and the others have no known cause. Counted in this sample were tens of thousands of clones; 94% of them appeared once. The top ten constitute 2% to 3% of the sample.

The sequencing used peripheral blood, collected in the third trimester of pregnancy. The source is a female donor with multiple sclerosis, enrolled in a pregnancy study. Recombination joined TRBV9 with TRBJ2-6, and the D gene may be TRBD1, 5 bases matching. The DNA is TGTGCCAGCAGGGATACCCAGGGATCGGGGGCCAACGTCCTGACTTTC. It translates as CASRDTQGSGANVLTF.